This TCR beta chain was profiled in a study of T-cell memory formation after mild COVID-19. This clonotype was observed at least ten times. Germline CDR1 reads MNHEY; CDR2 reads SVGEGT. There are 15 residues in the CDR3. V gave up 0 bases and J gave up 8 bases; unmatched junction bases: 5. MiXCR, run by TCRdb on the 5' RACE reads, gives a single entry per CDR3 protein. This sample has 150,000 to 200,000 distinct CDR3 sequences, with around a third found just once. The chain joins TRBV6-2 or TRBV6-3 to TRBJ2-1; 9 bases are a match to TRBD2. The sequenced material came from PBMCs or a T cell subset sorted from them (not recorded which). The receptor was derived from an adult woman who had mild COVID-19 (a few samples of this study predate the infection). Cell type and time point are not known. CDR3 residues: CASSYSVAGDYEQFF. For the CDR3, the DNA is TGTGCCAGCAGTTACTCGGTAGCGGGGGATTATGAGCAGTTCTTC.